Listed below are T cell receptor beta chains from one sample, sequenced in a study of CD8 T cells in ankylosing spondylitis. TCRdb called the 5' RACE reads again in MiXCR, with one record for every CDR3 protein. The profile shows roughly 140,000 distinct CDR3 sequences, under 45% of them singletons. The sequenced sample was synovial fluid, either unsorted or a sorted T cell fraction (not recorded which). The origin of the receptors is a male donor with ankylosing spondylitis. Each CDR3 is given without its conserved first and last residue.

J: TRBJ2-7; V: TRBV6-1; CDR3: ASSDVTSGGSEQY
J: TRBJ2-7; V: TRBV5-1; CDR3: ASRVRQGPPYEQY
J: TRBJ2-2; V: TRBV20-1; CDR3: SAPDAREGELF
J: TRBJ1-5; V: TRBV19; CDR3: ASSPQGWAPQH
J: TRBJ2-1; V: TRBV4-1; CDR3: ASSHGQGKDNEQF
J: TRBJ1-1; V: TRBV6-5; CDR3: ASSYGYGENTEAF
J: TRBJ1-6; V: TRBV20-1; CDR3: SAKGGRESSPLH
J: TRBJ2-1; V: TRBV29-1; CDR3: SPYTNNEQF
J: TRBJ1-4; V: TRBV3-1; CDR3: ASSRPPTNEKLF
J: TRBJ1-6; V: TRBV7-9; CDR3: ASSQARGADPVSPLH
J: TRBJ2-2; V: TRBV3-1; CDR3: ASSHPTTSDETGELF
J: TRBJ2-1; V: TRBV13; CDR3: ASSPFAGGEQF
J: TRBJ2-1; V: TRBV7-2; CDR3: ASSNPAGLAAYNEQF
J: TRBJ2-5; V: TRBV4-1; CDR3: ASSPSAGSGETQY
J: TRBJ1-1; V: TRBV18; CDR3: ASSRRGTEAF
J: TRBJ2-1; V: TRBV27; CDR3: ASSPYTGDTYNEQF
J: TRBJ2-1; V: TRBV29-1; CDR3: SVVLWGTSTYNEQF
J: TRBJ2-1; V: TRBV2; CDR3: ASSEGLAGSHEQF
J: TRBJ2-3; V: TRBV27; CDR3: ASSPGTSGTYTDTQY
J: TRBJ2-3; V: TRBV27; CDR3: ASSPHLGLAKMGTQY
J: TRBJ2-7; V: TRBV7-9; CDR3: ASSLAVGPTYEQY
J: TRBJ2-1; V: TRBV20-1; CDR3: SARDRVGGSLYNEQF
J: TRBJ1-3; V: TRBV12-3/TRBV12-4; CDR3: ASSHPFGRGLGNTIY
J: TRBJ2-7; V: TRBV20-1; CDR3: SARDEAGTATYEQY
J: TRBJ2-1; V: TRBV15; CDR3: ATSRDGRVQSYNEQF
J: TRBJ2-1; V: TRBV28; CDR3: ASSPWRAGGESEQF
J: TRBJ2-1; V: TRBV20-1; CDR3: SARDLAGPSYNEQF
J: TRBJ1-4; V: TRBV21-1; CDR3: ASSKGAKRREKLF
J: TRBJ2-3; V: TRBV4-1; CDR3: ASSRSSTDTQY